The 20 T cell receptor beta chains given below trace back to one sample, sequenced in a study of graft-versus-host responses after intestinal transplantation. Their antigens are not known. Sequencing used immunoSEQ multiplex PCR; TCRdb keeps in-frame clones, though not all of them. The sample contains 96,000 or so clones, 80% to 95% of which appear only once. The starting material was unstimulated CD4+ T cells sorted from spleen or lymph node cells, obtained before intestinal transplant. These receptors came from a human donor who received an intestinal transplant.

The chain joins TRBV7-2 to TRBJ2-4; D might be TRBD1 (5 bases). CDR1 is SGHTA, CDR2 FQGNSA, per germline. The CDR3 is made up of 17 amino acids. Trimming removed 1 base at V and 1 base at J, with 14 bases between. For the CDR3, the DNA is TGTGCCAGCAGCTTAGAACAGGAGAGAGTTGCCAAAAACATTCAGTACTTC. Its protein product is CASSLEQERVAKNIQYF.

The J gene is TRBJ2-7, the V gene TRBV7-8; a weak D match, TRBD1 (5 bases). V gave up 5 bases and J gave up 7 bases, with 12 bases separating them. CDR1 SGHVS and CDR2 FQNEAQ come from the germline V gene. CDR3 size: 12 residues. The CDR3 region has the DNA TGTGCCAGCAGCAAACCGCAGGGTGAGCAGTACTTC. This translates into CASSKPQGEQYF.

This chain uses TRBV19 with TRBJ1-5; 11 bases are shared with TRBD1. The germline gives CDR1 LNHDA, CDR2 SQIVND (reference sequence). The length of the CDR3 is 16 residues. V lost 6 bases to trimming and J lost 6 bases; unmatched junction nucleotides: 10. The CDR3 sequence: CASSVRTGGSSQPQHF. The CDR3 DNA reads TGTGCCAGTAGCGTAAGGACAGGGGGCTCGAGTCAGCCCCAGCATTTT.

The chain combines TRBV7-9 with TRBJ1-3; 7 nucleotides line up with TRBD1. V lost 4 bases to trimming and J lost 1 base; unmatched junction nucleotides: 13. Looked up from germline, CDR1 is SEHNR and CDR2 is FQNEAQ (reference sequence). The CDR3 is 18 amino acids. The CDR3 sequence: CASSSIPTEGASGNTIYF. CDR3 in DNA: TGTGCCAGCAGCTCGATACCTACTGAGGGGGCTTCTGGAAACACCATATATTTT. Full variable domain (rest looked up from reference TRBV7-9 and TRBJ1-3): DTGVSQNPRHKITKRGQNVTFRCDPISEHNRLYWYRQTLGQGPEFLTYFQNEAQLEKSRLLSDRFSAERPKGSFSTLEIQRTEQGDSAMYLCASSSIPTEGASGNTIYFGEGSWLTVV.

The J gene is TRBJ2-7, the V gene TRBV30; TRBD1 matches 9 bases. Germline lookup yields CDR1 GTSNPN and CDR2 SVGIG (reference sequence). The V gene end was trimmed by 1 base and the J gene end by 5 bases; junction bases not matched to a gene: 6. This CDR3 is built from 14 residues. CDR3: CAWSGAGTGHEQYF. The CDR3 coding sequence is TGTGCCTGGAGTGGAGCCGGGACAGGGCACGAGCAGTACTTC.

The chain couples TRBV9 to TRBJ2-2; D perhaps matches TRBD1 (8 bases). V dropped 2 bases and J dropped 4 bases, with 15 bases sitting between them. The CDR3 has 16 residues. Germline V gene data show CDR1 as SGDLS and CDR2 as YYNGEE. The CDR3 nucleotides are TGTGCCAGCAGCGTTGGACAGGGAGGGGTCACCGGGGAGCTGTTTTTT. The encoded protein is CASSVGQGGVTGELFF.

CDR3 in amino acids: CASSLEIGETQYF. CDR3 sequence (DNA): TGTGCCAGCAGTCTAGAGATAGGTGAGACCCAGTACTTC. V usage is TRBV6-1 and J usage is TRBJ2-5; D is unresolved. The germline V gene has CDR1 MNHNS and CDR2 SASEGT. There are 13 residues in the CDR3. V was shortened by 5 bases and J by 5 bases, with 12 bases between the two germline ends.

This chain joins TRBV18 and TRBJ1-2, with a tentative D call TRBD1 (5 bases). Per germline, CDR1 KGHSH and CDR2 LQKENI. V was clipped by 0 bases and J by 2 bases, with 10 bases between them. The CDR3 sequence is 15 residues long. The chain's CDR3 is CASSPPAGYNYGYTF. The CDR3 coding sequence is TGTGCCAGCTCACCACCGGCAGGGTACAACTATGGCTACACCTTC.

The genes are TRBV5-4 and TRBJ2-7; TRBD2 agrees at 9 bases. CDR3 length: 15 amino acids. The V and J ends lost 0 bases and 2 bases, in that order; junction bases with no gene match: 3. From germline, CDR1 is SGHNT and CDR2 YYREEE (reference sequence). The DNA for the CDR3 is TGTGCCAGCAGCTTGGAAGCGGGGGGAGCCTACGAGCAGTACTTC. Translating it yields CASSLEAGGAYEQYF.

The chain recombines TRBV21-1 with TRBJ2-1; TRBD1 is taken as the D call from the table, unchecked against the DNA. TRBV21-1 is described as a pseudogene. The CDR3 is 17 residues long. CDR3 sequence reads: CASSKEGQGMSYNEQFF. Written as DNA, the CDR3 is TGTGCCAGCAGCAAAGAGGGACAGGGAATGTCCTACAATGAGCAGTTCTTC.

The V and J genes are TRBV7-2 and TRBJ2-3, with 9 bases that match TRBD1. Germline trimming cut 0 bases from V and 1 base from J; bases unmatched to any gene: 2. This CDR3 region has 16 residues. The V gene's germline CDR1 is SGHTA and CDR2 FQGNSA. CDR3 residues: CASSLAGQGGTDTQYF. In nucleotides, the CDR3 is TGTGCCAGCAGCTTAGCGGGACAGGGTGGCACAGATACGCAGTATTTT.

The rearrangement links TRBV14 to TRBJ2-5; the match to TRBD1 covers 7 bases. This CDR3 comprises 14 residues. Trimming took 3 bases from V and 5 from J; bases not matched to a gene: 6. Germline lookup yields CDR1 SGHDN and CDR2 FVKESK. The CDR3 spells CASSQGQLGETQYF. CDR3 bases: TGTGCCAGCAGCCAGGGACAGCTAGGGGAGACCCAGTACTTC. Drawing the rest from reference TRBV14 and TRBJ2-5, the complete variable domain is EAGVTQFPSHSVIEKGQTVTLRCDPISGHDNLYWYRRVMGKEIKFLLHFVKESKQDESGMPNNRFLAERTGGTYSTLKVQPAELEDSGVYFCASSQGQLGETQYFGPGTRLLVL.

This sequence joins TRBV5-1 and TRBJ2-6; possibly TRBD2 for D (6 bases). The germline CDR1 and CDR2 sequences are SGHRS and YFSETQ. V dropped 5 bases and J dropped 2 bases, with 17 bases sitting between them. The CDR3 runs 17 residues. CDR3 nucleotides: TGCGCCAGCAGTTTCGAGGGGACGGGAGCTGGGGCCAACGTCCTGACTTTC. Translated, it gives CASSFEGTGAGANVLTF. Drawing the rest from reference TRBV5-1 and TRBJ2-6, the complete variable domain is KAGVTQTPRYLIKTRGQQVTLSCSPISGHRSVSWYQQTPGQGLQFLFEYFSETQRNKGNFPGRFSGRQFSNSRSEMNVSTLELGDSALYLCASSFEGTGAGANVLTFGAGSRLTVL.

This chain uses TRBV4-2 with TRBJ1-1; TRBD1 is a possible D gene (6 bases). With 0 bases removed from V and 5 bases from J, the gap between germline ends came to 19 bases. Looked up from germline, CDR1 is LGHNA and CDR2 is YNFKEQ. CDR3 size: 17 residues. CDR3 region: CASSQDHGHRVITEAFF. In DNA, the CDR3 is TGTGCCAGCAGCCAAGATCACGGGCACAGGGTCATTACTGAAGCTTTCTTT.

CDR3 nucleotides: TGCGCCAGCAGCTTGGCTAGGGGACAGGGAGTTACTGAAGCTTTCTTT. Amino acids: CASSLARGQGVTEAFF. The J gene is TRBJ1-1, the V gene TRBV5-1, with 9 nucleotides matching TRBD1. The CDR3 is 16 residues long. Trimming cost V 0 bases and J 5 bases; bases outside gene matches: 8. In germline, CDR1 is SGHRS, CDR2 YFSETQ.

The V gene is TRBV7-2, the J gene TRBJ1-3; possible D gene TRBD1, 5 bases. Per germline, CDR1 SGHTA and CDR2 FQGNSA. This CDR3 has 16 residues. The germline V and J ends were trimmed by 1 base and 0 bases, with 10 bases remaining between them. CDR3 loop: CASSLVMTASGNTIYF. The CDR3, as DNA: TGTGCCAGCAGCTTAGTAATGACAGCCTCTGGAAACACCATATATTTT.

This rearrangement joins TRBV5-1 to TRBJ2-1; a weak D match, TRBD2 (5 bases). Trimming removed 0 bases from V and 5 bases from J, with 12 bases in between. The CDR3 runs to 15 residues. CDR1 is SGHRS and CDR2 is YFSETQ in the germline V gene. The CDR3 here is CASSLGGMANNEQFF. The CDR3 coding sequence is TGCGCCAGCAGCTTGGGAGGGATGGCAAACAATGAGCAGTTCTTC.

The gene calls are TRBV5-1 and TRBJ2-5, with TRBD2 identical over 7 bases. The trim removed 0 bases at V and 5 bases at J, leaving 7 bases unmatched. CDR1 and CDR2 (germline): SGHRS, YFSETQ. The CDR3 runs 15 residues. The CDR3 nucleotides are TGCGCCAGCAGCTTGGCCGTTGGGGGAGGGGAGACCCAGTACTTC. It codes for CASSLAVGGGETQYF.

This clone was found a few times. The rearrangement links TRBV5-4 to TRBJ1-1; tentatively, D is TRBD1 (6 bases). CDR1 SGHNT and CDR2 YYREEE come from the germline V gene (reference sequence). This CDR3 has 15 amino acids. V gave up 4 bases and J gave up 3 bases, with 16 bases separating them. CDR3 region: CASSLGQGPHTEAFF. The CDR3 coding sequence is TGTGCCAGCAGCCTAGGTCAGGGGCCACACACTGAAGCTTTCTTT. Variable domain in full (rest from reference TRBV5-4 and TRBJ1-1): ETGVTQSPTHLIKTRGQQVTLRCSSQSGHNTVSWYQQALGQGPQFIFQYYREEENGRGNFPPRFSGLQFPNYSSELNVNALELDDSALYLCASSLGQGPHTEAFFGQGTRLTVV.

This chain joins TRBV5-1 and TRBJ1-6; tentatively, D is TRBD1 (5 bases). Germline loops: CDR1 SGHRS, CDR2 YFSETQ. The CDR3 covers 12 residues. Deletions cut 5 bases from V and 7 bases from J, with 7 bases between. CDR3 residues: CASSRGNSPLHF. DNA of the CDR3: TGCGCCAGCAGTAGGGGCAATTCACCCCTCCACTTT.